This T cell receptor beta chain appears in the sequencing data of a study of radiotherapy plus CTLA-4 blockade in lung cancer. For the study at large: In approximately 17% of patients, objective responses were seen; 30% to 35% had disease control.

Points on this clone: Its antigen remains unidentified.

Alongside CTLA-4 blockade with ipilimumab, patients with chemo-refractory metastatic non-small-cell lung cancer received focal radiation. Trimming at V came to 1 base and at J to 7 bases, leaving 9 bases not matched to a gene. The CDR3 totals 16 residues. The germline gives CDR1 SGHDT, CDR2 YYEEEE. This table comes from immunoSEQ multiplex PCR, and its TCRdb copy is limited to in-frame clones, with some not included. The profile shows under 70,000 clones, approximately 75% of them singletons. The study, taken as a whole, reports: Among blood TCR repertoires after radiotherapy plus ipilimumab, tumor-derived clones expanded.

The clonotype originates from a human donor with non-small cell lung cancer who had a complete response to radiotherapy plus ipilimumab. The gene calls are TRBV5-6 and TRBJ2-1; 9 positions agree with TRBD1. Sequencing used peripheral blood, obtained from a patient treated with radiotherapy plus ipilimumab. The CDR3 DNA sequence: TGTGCCAGCAGCTTGCCGGGACAGGGTCCTTTGAATGAGCAGTTCTTC. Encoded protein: CASSLPGQGPLNEQFF.